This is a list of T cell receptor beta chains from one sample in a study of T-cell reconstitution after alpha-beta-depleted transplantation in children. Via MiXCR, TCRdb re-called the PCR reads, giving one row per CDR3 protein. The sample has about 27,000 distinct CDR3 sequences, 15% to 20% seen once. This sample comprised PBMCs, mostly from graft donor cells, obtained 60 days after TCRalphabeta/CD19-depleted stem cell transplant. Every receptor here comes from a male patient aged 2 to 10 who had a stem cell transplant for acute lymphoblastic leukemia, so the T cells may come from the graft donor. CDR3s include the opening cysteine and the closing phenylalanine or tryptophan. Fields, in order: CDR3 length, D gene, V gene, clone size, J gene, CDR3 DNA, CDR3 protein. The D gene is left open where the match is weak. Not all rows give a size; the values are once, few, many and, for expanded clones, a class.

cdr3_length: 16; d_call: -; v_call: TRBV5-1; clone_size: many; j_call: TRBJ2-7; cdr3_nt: TGCGCCAGCAGCCTTAACACAGGGAAGACCTCCTACGAGCAGTACTTC; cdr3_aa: CASSLNTGKTSYEQYF
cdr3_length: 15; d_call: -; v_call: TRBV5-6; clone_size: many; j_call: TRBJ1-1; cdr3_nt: TGTGCCAGCAGCTTCGAAAAGGGTTGGCGGACTGAAGCTTTCTTT; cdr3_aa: CASSFEKGWRTEAFF
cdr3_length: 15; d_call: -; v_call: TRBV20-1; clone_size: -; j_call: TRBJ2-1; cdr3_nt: TGCAGTGCTAGCGGAGGGCCCTCATCCTACAATGAGCAGTTCTTC; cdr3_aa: CSASGGPSSYNEQFF
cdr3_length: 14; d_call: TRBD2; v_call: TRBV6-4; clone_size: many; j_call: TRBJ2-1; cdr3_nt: TGTGCCAGCAGTGCTAGCGGGGGGTACAATGAGCAGTTCTTC; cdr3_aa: CASSASGGYNEQFF
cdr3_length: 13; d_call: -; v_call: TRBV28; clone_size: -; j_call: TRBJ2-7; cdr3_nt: TGTGCCAGCAGTCATGACGGTGCCTACGAGCAGTACTTC; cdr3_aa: CASSHDGAYEQYF
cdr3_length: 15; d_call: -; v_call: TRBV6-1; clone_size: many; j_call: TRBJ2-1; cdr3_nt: TGTGCCAGCGCAAGACTAGAATACTCCTACAATGAGCAGTTCTTC; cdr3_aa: CASARLEYSYNEQFF
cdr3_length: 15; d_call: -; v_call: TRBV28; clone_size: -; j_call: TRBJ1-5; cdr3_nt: TGTGCCACATCCTACGTTGGCAGGGACGATCAGCCCCAGCATTTT; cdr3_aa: CATSYVGRDDQPQHF
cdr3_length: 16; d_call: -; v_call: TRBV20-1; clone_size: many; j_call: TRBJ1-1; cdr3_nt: TGCAGTGCAACGCAGACATCGGGCAGGGCGAACACTGAAGCTTTCTTT; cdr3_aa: CSATQTSGRANTEAFF
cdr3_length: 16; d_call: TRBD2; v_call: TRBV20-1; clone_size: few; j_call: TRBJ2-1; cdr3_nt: TGCAGTGCTAGTGGGACTAGCGGGAGTTGGGGCAATGAGCAGTTCTTC; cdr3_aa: CSASGTSGSWGNEQFF
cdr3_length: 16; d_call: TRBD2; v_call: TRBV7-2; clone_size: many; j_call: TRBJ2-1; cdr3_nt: TGTGCCAGCAGCTTAGAATGGAGTCGTACTAGCGGGGAGCAGTTCTTC; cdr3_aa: CASSLEWSRTSGEQFF
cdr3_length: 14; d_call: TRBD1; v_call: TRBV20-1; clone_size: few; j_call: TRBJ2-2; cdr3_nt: TGCAGTGTCCCGGACAGGACGAACACCGGGGAGCTGTTTTTT; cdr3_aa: CSVPDRTNTGELFF
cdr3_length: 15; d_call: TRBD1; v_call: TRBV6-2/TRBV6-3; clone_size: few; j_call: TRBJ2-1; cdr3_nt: TGTGCCAGCAGTTTCGGGACAGCCGTCTACAATGAGCAGTTCTTC; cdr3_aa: CASSFGTAVYNEQFF
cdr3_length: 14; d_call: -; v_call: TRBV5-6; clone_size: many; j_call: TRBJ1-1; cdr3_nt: TGTGCCAGCAGCTTGGTTGCAGGGAACACTGAAGCTTTCTTT; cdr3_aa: CASSLVAGNTEAFF
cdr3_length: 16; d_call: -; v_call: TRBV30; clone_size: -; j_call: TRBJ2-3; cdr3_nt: TGTGCCTGCCAAATGGGCGGAGGGAGGAGCACAGATACGCAGTATTTT; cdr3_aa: CACQMGGGRSTDTQYF
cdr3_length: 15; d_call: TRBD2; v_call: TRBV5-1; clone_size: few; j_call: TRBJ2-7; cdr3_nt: TGCGCCAGCAGCTTGGGACTAGCGGTCTCCTACGAGCAGTACTTC; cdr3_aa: CASSLGLAVSYEQYF
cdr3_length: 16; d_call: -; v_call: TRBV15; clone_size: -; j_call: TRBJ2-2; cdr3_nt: TGTGCCACCAGCAGAGTGATAGCGTATGTTGGTGGGGAGCTGTTTTTT; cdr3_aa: CATSRVIAYVGGELFF
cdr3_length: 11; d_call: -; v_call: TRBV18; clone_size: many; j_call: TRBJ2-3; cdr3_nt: TGTGCCAGCTCACAGGGAGATACGCAGTATTTT; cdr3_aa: CASSQGDTQYF
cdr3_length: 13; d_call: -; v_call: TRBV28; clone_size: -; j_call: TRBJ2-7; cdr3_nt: TGTGCCAGCAGTTTGGTCGGGCCATACGAGCAGTACTTC; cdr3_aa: CASSLVGPYEQYF
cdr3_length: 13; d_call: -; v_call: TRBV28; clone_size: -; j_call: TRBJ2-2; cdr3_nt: TGTGCCAGCAGTCTCCAGGGGCCCGGGGAGCTGTTTTTT; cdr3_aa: CASSLQGPGELFF
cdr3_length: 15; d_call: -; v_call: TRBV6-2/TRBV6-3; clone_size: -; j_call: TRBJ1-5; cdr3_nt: TGTGCCAGCAGTTACTCCGGACTCCTCAATCAGCCCCAGCATTTT; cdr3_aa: CASSYSGLLNQPQHF
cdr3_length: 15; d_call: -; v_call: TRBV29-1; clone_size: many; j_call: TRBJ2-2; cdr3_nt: TGCAGCATTAATACGGGGGTTTCCCTGGGCGGGGAGCTGTTTTTT; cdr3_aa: CSINTGVSLGGELFF
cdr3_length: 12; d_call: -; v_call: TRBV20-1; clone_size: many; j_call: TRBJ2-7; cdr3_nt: TGCAGTGGCCAGGGACACCGCTACGAGCAGTACTTC; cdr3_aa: CSGQGHRYEQYF
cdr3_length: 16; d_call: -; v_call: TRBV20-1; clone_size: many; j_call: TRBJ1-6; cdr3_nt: TGCAGTGCTAGTACTCCGAGGGGAGCAGTAGATTCACCCCTCCACTTT; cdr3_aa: CSASTPRGAVDSPLHF
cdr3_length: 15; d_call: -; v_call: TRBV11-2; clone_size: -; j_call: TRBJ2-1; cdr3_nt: TGTGCCAGCACCTTACGCCCGAGCTCCTACAATGAGCAGTTCTTC; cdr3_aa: CASTLRPSSYNEQFF
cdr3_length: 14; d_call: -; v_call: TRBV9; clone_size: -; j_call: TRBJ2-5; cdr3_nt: TGTGCCAGCAGCGTGGGCGGGTCTGAAGAGACCCAGTACTTC; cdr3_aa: CASSVGGSEETQYF
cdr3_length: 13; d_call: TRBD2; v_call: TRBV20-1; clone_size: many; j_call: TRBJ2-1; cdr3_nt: TGCAGTGCTAGACTAGCGGGAGTTTGGGAGCAGTTCTTC; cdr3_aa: CSARLAGVWEQFF
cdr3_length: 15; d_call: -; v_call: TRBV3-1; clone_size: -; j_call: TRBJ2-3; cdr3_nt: TGTGCCAGCAGCCAAGTCTCTAGGGACACAGATACGCAGTATTTT; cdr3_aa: CASSQVSRDTDTQYF
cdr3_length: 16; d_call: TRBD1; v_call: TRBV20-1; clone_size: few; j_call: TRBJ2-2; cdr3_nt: TGCAGTGCTGGGGACAGGGGACCCATCCACACCGGGGAGCTGTTTTTT; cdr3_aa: CSAGDRGPIHTGELFF
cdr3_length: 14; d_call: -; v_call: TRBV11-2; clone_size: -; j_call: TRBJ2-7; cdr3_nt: TGTGCCAGCAGCTTAGATCCAGGGTCCTACGAGCAGTACTTC; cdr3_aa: CASSLDPGSYEQYF
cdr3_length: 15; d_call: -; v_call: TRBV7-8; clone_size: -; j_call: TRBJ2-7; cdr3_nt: TGTGCCAGCAGCGCGGCCTTAGTGAGCTCCTACGAGCAGTACTTC; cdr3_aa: CASSAALVSSYEQYF
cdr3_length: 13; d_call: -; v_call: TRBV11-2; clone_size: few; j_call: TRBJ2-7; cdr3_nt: TGTGCCAGCAGCTTGTCAGACTCCCACGAGCAGTACTTC; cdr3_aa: CASSLSDSHEQYF
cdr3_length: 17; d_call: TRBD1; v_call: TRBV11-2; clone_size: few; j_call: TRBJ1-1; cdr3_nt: TGTGCCAGCAGCAAATATCCGGGACAGCTATTGAACACTGAAGCTTTCTTT; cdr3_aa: CASSKYPGQLLNTEAFF
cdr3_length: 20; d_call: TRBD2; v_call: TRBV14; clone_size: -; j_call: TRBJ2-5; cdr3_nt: TGTGCCAGCAGCCTACGGAACCAGCGGACTAGCCCTATAGTCCAAGAGACCCAGTACTTC; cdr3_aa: CASSLRNQRTSPIVQETQYF
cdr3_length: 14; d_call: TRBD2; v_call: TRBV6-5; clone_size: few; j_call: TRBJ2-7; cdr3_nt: TGTGCCAGCAGTTGGGAGGGCCGGGTTTACGAGCAGTACTTC; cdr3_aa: CASSWEGRVYEQYF
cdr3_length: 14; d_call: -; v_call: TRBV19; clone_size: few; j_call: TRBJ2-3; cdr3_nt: TGTGCCAGCCGCAGGGAGGCTAGCACAGATACGCAGTATTTT; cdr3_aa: CASRREASTDTQYF